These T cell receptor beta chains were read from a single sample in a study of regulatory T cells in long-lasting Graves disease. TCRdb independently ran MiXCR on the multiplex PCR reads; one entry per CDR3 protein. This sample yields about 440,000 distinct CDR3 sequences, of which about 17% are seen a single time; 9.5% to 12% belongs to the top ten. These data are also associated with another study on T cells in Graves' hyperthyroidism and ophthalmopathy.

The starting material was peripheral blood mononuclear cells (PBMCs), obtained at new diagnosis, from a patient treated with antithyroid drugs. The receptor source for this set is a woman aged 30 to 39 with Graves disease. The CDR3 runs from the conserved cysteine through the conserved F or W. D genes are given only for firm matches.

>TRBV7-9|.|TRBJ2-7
CASGPGQLDTSYEQYF
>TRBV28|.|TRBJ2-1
CASTNALRESGVYNEQFF
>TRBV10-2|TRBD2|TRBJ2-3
CASSATGTSGRPTDTQYF
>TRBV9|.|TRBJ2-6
CASSVGVTGANVLTF
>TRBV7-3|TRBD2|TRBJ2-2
CASQLAGGGELFF
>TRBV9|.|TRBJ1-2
CASSVYQGYGYTF
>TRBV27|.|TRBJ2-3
CASSLGVTRTTDTQYF
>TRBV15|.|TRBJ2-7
CATSRNRDFNEQYF
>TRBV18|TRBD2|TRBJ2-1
CASSPSTSGSRNEQFF
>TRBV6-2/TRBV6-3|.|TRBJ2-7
CASQGPSYEQYF
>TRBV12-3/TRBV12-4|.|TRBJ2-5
CASSLTDFSQETQYF
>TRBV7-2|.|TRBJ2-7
CASSFFPGYEQYF
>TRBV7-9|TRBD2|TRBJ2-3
CASSPTYKVSGSSDTQYF
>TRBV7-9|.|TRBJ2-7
CASSLGTGWSSYEQYF
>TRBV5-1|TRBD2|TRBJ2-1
CASSLTSGRARVPNEQFF
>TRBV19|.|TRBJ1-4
CASRRTRHGEKLFF
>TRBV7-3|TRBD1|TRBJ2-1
CASSLTGTVDEQFF
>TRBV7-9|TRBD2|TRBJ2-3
CASSFKAGVPDTQYF
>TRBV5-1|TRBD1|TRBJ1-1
CASSLDRGLSEAFF
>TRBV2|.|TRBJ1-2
CASSDPTNYGYTF
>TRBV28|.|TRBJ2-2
CASSDRQLNTGELFF
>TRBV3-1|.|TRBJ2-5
CASSPLLGGGGETQYF
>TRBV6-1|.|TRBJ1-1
CASSKRQEANTEAFF
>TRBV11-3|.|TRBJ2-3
CASSLVTEGDTQYF
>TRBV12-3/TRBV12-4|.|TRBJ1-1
CASRPGRNTEAFF
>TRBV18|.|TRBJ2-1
CASSYLANNNEQFF
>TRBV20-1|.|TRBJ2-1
CSASWDGWGASYNEQFF
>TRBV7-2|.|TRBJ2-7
CASSLGTEGAYEQYF
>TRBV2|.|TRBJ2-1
CASSGARISYEQFF
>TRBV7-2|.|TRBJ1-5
CASSLGRLSNQPQHF
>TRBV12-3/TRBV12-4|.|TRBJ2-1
CASSFKQGEVHNEQFF
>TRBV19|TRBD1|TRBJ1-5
CASSISTLTGTGGSSNQPQHF
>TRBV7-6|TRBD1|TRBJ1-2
CASSRNPWDRGRSGYTF
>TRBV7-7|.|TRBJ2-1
CASSLFPRGSYNEQFF
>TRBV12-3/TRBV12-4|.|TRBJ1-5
CASTSSDSNQPQHF